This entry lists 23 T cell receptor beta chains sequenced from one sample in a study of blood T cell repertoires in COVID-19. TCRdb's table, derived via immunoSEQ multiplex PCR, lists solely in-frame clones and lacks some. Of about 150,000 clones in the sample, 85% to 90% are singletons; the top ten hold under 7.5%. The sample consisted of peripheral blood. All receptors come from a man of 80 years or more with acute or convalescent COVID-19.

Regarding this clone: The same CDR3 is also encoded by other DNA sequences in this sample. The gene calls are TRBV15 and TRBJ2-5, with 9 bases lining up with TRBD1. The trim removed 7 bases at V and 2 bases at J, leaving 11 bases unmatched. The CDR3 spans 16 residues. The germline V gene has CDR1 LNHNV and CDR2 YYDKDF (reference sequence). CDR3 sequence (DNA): TGTGCCACCACTAAAAACCCGACAGGGGGGCAAGAGACCCAGTACTTC. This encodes CATTKNPTGGQETQYF. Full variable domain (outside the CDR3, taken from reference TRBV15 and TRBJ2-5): DAMVIQNPRYQVTQFGKPVTLSCSQTLNHNVMYWYQQKSSQAPKLLFHYYDKDFNNEADTPDNFQSRRPNTSFCFLDIRSPGLGDTAMYLCATTKNPTGGQETQYFGPGTRLLVL.

This CDR3 reads CASSRWPGGGYEQYF. DNA for the CDR3: TGTGCCAGCAGCCGTTGGCCAGGGGGCGGGTACGAGCAGTACTTC. This sequence joins TRBV7-2 and TRBJ2-7, with 8 positions matching TRBD1. Germline loops: CDR1 SGHTA, CDR2 FQGNSA. The CDR3 contains 15 residues. J gave up 4 bases and V 5 bases, and 10 bases lay outside the gene matches.

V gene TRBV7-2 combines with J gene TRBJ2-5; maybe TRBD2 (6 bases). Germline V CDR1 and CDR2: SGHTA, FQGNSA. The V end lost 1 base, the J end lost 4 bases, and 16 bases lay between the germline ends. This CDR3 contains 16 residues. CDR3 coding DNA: TGTGCCAGCAGCTTAGGGGGGTGGGGAGGATTAGAGACCCAGTACTTC. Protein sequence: CASSLGGWGGLETQYF. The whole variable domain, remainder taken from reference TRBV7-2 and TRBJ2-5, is GAGVSQSPSNKVTEKGKDVELRCDPISGHTALYWYRQSLGQGLEFLIYFQGNSAPDKSGLPSDRFSAERTGGSVSTLTIQRTQQEDSAVYLCASSLGGWGGLETQYFGPGTRLLVL.

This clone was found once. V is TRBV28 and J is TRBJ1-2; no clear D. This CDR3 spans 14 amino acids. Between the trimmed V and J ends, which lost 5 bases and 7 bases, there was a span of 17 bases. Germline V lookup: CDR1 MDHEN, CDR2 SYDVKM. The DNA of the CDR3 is TGTGCCAGCAGTCTAACTTCAGGCGTCCGTGGCTACACCTTC. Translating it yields CASSLTSGVRGYTF.

The CDR3 sequence: CSARTGGEQFF. DNA for the CDR3: TGCAGTGCTAGGACAGGGGGTGAGCAGTTCTTC. The V call is TRBV20-1, the J call TRBJ2-1, with 9 bases identical to TRBD1. The trim removed 3 bases at V and 9 bases at J, leaving 0 bases unmatched. This CDR3 has 11 amino acids. Looked up from germline, CDR1 is DFQATT and CDR2 is SNEGSKA (reference sequence).

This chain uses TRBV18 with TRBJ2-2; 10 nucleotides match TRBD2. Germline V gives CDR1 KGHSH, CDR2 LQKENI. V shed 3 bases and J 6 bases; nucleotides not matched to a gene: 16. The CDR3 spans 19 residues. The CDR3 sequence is CASSPPNSGRLSEAGELFF. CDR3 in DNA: TGTGCCAGCTCACCTCCTAATAGCGGGAGGCTCTCGGAGGCCGGGGAGCTGTTTTTT.

The chain's CDR3 is CASSFGAAYNSPLHF. The CDR3 nucleotides read TGCGCCAGCAGCTTTGGAGCAGCCTATAATTCACCCCTCCACTTT. The chain links TRBV5-1 to TRBJ1-6; D is unclear. Deletions cut 2 bases from V and 2 bases from J, with 8 bases between. The CDR3 length is 15 residues. Germline-derived CDR1 and CDR2 are SGHRS and YFSETQ.

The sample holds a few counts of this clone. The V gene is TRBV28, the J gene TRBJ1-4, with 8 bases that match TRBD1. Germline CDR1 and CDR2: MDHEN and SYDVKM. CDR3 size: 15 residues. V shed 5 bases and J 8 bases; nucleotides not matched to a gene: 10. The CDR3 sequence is CASSPSTGAGEKLFF. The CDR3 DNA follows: TGTGCCAGCAGTCCCTCGACAGGGGCAGGCGAAAAACTGTTTTTT.

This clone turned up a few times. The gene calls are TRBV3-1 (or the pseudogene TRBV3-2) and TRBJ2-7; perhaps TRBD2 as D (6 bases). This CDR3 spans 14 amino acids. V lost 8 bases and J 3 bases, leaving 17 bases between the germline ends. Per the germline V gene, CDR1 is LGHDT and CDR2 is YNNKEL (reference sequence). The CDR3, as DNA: TGTGCCAGCTCTACCCGGGGGACTCACTACGAGCAGTACTTC. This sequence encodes CASSTRGTHYEQYF.

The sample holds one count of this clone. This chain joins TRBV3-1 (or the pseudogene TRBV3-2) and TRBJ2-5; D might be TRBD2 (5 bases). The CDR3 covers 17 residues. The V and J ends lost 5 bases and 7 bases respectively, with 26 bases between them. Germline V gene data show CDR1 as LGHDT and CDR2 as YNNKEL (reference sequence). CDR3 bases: TGTGCCAGCAGCTTCCAGCGGCGGCTTACCCGTTACGGGACCCAGTACTTC. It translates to CASSFQRRLTRYGTQYF.

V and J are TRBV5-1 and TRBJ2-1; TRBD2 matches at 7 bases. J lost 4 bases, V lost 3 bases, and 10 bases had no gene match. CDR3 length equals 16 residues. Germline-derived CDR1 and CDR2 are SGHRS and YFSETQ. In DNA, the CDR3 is TGCGCCAGCAGCTGGGTCTGGGCTAGCGGATACAATGAGCAGTTCTTC. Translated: CASSWVWASGYNEQFF.

For the CDR3, the DNA is TGTGCCAGCAGCTTCAGTTTGGGACATAGCACAGATACGCAGTATTTT. The encoded protein is CASSFSLGHSTDTQYF. This sequence joins TRBV11-2 and TRBJ2-3; the D gene is possibly TRBD1 (6 bases). The CDR3 is made up of 16 amino acids. Deletions cut 3 bases from V and 0 bases from J, with 13 bases between. CDR1 and CDR2 from the germline V gene are SGHAT and FQNNGV.

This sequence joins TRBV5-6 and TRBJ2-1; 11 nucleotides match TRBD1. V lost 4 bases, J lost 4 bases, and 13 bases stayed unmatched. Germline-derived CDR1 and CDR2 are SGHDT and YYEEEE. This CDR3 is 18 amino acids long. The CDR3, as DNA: TGTGCCAGCAGCGATCAAGGACAGGGGGCCTTCTTTTACAATGAGCAGTTCTTC. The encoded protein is CASSDQGQGAFFYNEQFF.

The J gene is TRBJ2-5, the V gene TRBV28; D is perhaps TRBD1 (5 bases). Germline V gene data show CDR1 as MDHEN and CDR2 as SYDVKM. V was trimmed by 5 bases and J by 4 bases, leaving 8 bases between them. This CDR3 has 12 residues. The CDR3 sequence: CASSGALETQYF. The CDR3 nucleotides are TGTGCCAGCAGTGGGGCTCTAGAGACCCAGTACTTC.

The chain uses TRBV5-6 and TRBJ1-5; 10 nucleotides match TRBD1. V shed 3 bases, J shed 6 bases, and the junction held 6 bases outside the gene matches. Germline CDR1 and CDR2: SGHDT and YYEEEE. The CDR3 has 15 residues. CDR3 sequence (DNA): TGTGCCAGCAGCTCGGACAGGGGGAAAAGTCAGCCCCAGCATTTT. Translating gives CASSSDRGKSQPQHF.

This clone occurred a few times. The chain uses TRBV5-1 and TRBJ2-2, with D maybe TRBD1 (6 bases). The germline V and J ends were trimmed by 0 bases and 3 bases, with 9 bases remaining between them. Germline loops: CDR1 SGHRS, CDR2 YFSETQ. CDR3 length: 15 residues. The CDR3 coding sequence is TGCGCCAGCAGCTTGGCCTCAGGGGACACCGGGGAGCTGTTTTTT. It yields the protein CASSLASGDTGELFF.

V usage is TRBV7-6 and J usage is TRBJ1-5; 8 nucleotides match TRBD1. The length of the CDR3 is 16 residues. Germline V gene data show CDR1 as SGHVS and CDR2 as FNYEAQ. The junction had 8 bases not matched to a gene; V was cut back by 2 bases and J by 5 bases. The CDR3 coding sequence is TGTGCCAGCAGCTTATATTCCGGACAGGGACATCAGCCCCAGCATTTT. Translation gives CASSLYSGQGHQPQHF.

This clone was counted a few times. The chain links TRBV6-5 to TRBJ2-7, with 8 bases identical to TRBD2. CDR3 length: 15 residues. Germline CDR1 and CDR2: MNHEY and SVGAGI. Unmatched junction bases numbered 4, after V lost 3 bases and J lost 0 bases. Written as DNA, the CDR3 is TGTGCCAGCAGTTATGAGCGGGGGAGCTCCTACGAGCAGTACTTC. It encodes CASSYERGSSYEQYF.

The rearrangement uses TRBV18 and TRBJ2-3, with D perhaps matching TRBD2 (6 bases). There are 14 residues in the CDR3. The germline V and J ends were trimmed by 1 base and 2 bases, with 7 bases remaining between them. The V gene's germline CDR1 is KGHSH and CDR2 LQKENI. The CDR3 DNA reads TGTGCCAGCTCACCACAGGACTACACAGATACGCAGTATTTT. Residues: CASSPQDYTDTQYF.

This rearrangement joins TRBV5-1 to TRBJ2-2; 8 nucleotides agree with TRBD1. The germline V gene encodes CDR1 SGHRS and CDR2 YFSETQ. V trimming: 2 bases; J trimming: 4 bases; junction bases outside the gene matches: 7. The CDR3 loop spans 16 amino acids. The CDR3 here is CASSLGQGGGTGELFF. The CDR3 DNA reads TGCGCCAGCAGCTTAGGACAGGGCGGTGGCACCGGGGAGCTGTTTTTT.

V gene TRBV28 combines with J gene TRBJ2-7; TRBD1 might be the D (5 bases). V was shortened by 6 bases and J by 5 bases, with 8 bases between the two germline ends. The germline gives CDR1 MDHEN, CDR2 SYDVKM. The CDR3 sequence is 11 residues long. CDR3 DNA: TGTGCCAGCAGGGGGCCCCACGAGCAGTACTTC. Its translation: CASRGPHEQYF.

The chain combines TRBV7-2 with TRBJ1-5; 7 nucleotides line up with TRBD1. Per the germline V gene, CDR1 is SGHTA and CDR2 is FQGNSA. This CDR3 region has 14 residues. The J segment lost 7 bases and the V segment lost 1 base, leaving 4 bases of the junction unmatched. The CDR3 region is CASSLDRGSQPQHF. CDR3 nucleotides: TGTGCCAGCAGCTTAGACAGGGGATCCCAGCCCCAGCATTTT.

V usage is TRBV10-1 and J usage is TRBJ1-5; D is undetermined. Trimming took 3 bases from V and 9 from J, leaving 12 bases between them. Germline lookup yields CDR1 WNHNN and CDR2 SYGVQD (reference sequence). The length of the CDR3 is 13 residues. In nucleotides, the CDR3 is TGCGCCAGCAGTGAAGGTCCCTCAGGGCCCCAGCATTTT. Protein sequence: CASSEGPSGPQHF.